These 9 T cell receptor beta chains share one sample of origin, sequenced in a study of human T cells and chemical hapten exposure (dated by TCRdb to 2020 to 2022). The library came from RACE. Sequencing instrument: NextSeq 500. TCRdb itself trimmed the public reads at Q25 with fastp, ran MiXCR and retained productive beta chains. Identical CDR3 proteins give one entry, which carries the most common genes and DNA. The sample table lists about 260,000 distinct CDR3 sequences, about 9.4% of them with a count of one. The top ten constitute 2% to 3% of the sample. Reading the label with the study, this specimen's time point is: pre-sensitization, week 0. The label giving this sample's treatment or condition can be read as: therapeutic diphenylcyclopropenone sensitization with weekly scalp DPC. The material was whole blood, obtained in connection with sensitization to the hapten diphenylcyclopropenone (DPC). The receptors originated from a middle-aged woman with alopecia areata. Some clones in this sample may be carry-over from other donors' samples.

This rearrangement joins TRBV6-5 to TRBJ1-2; D unresolved. The V end was cut by 2 bases, the J end by 3 bases, with 13 bases between. Germline V lookup: CDR1 MNHEY, CDR2 SVGAGI. The CDR3 is 15 residues long. CDR3: CASSYLAGGDYGYTF. The DNA of the CDR3 is TGTGCCAGCAGTTACCTCGCAGGCGGCGACTATGGCTACACCTTC.

This clonotype appeared many times. The V call is TRBV27, the J call TRBJ1-3; weak D call: TRBD1 (5 bases). V shed 5 bases and J shed 0 bases, with 11 bases lying between them. CDR1 and CDR2 (germline): MNHEY, SMNVEV (reference sequence). CDR3 length equals 15 residues. CDR3 region: CASSRGWSSGNTIYF. The CDR3, as DNA: TGTGCCAGCAGTCGGGGGTGGAGCTCTGGAAACACCATATATTTT.

This chain joins TRBV6-1 and TRBJ2-3; 9 nucleotides agree with TRBD1. Germline values: CDR1 MNHNS, CDR2 SASEGT. V lost 5 bases to trimming and J lost 2 bases; unmatched junction nucleotides: 8. The CDR3 has 16 amino acids. The CDR3 sequence is CASSQMRTGVTDTQYF. The DNA of the CDR3 is TGTGCCAGCAGTCAGATGCGGACAGGGGTCACAGATACGCAGTATTTT.

This clonotype was seen repeatedly, ten times or more. The chain employs TRBV3-1 and TRBJ1-1; TRBD1 might be the D (5 bases). The CDR3 is made up of 14 amino acids. V gave up 4 bases and J gave up 4 bases, with 13 bases separating them. The germline gives CDR1 LGHDT, CDR2 YNNKEL (reference sequence). The CDR3 here is CASSPIPGSTEAFF. DNA of the CDR3: TGTGCCAGCAGCCCGATTCCAGGGAGCACTGAAGCTTTCTTT.

This clonotype was recorded a few times. J is TRBJ2-7 and V is TRBV6-2 or TRBV6-3; D gene unclear. V dropped 5 bases and J dropped 12 bases, with 17 bases sitting between them. The CDR3 has 12 amino acids. Germline V gene lookup returns CDR1 MNHEY and CDR2 SVGEGT. The CDR3: CASSQLQIPRYF. CDR3 DNA sequence: TGTGCCAGCAGTCAGCTACAGATCCCTAGGTACTTC.

The CDR3 bases are TGTGCCAGCAGCATGAGCGGGAGGGCCTCTAAAAACATTCAGTACTTC. Amino acids: CASSMSGRASKNIQYF. V gene TRBV12-3 or TRBV12-4 combines with J gene TRBJ2-4; 10 positions match TRBD2. The V gene end was trimmed by 6 bases and the J gene end by 4 bases; junction bases not matched to a gene: 9. The CDR3 contains 16 residues.

This clonotype was counted only a few times. The rearrangement joins TRBV28 to TRBJ1-5, with D possibly TRBD1 on 5 matching bases. Per germline, CDR1 MDHEN and CDR2 SYDVKM. This CDR3 spans 16 amino acids. V lost 3 bases and J 3 bases, leaving 15 bases between the germline ends. This chain's CDR3 is CASSFPLAGLNQPQHF. CDR3 DNA sequence: TGTGCCAGCAGTTTCCCGTTGGCAGGGCTCAATCAGCCCCAGCATTTT.

The chain combines TRBV29-1 with TRBJ2-3; D unclear. Trimming cost V 4 bases and J 5 bases, with 10 bases left between them. The CDR3 has 12 residues. The V gene's germline CDR1 is SQVTM and CDR2 ANQGSEA. CDR3 in amino acids: CSVVPLGDTQYF. The DNA of the CDR3 is TGCAGCGTTGTTCCCCTAGGAGATACGCAGTATTTT.

The sample holds a few counts of this clonotype. This chain joins TRBV20-1 and TRBJ1-3; unclear D gene. Germline V gives CDR1 DFQATT, CDR2 SNEGSKA (reference sequence). Trimming pared 0 bases from V and 0 bases from J, leaving 9 bases between. The CDR3 has 15 residues. CDR3 sequence: CSARDSEYSGNTIYF. In nucleotides, the CDR3 is TGCAGTGCTAGAGATTCGGAGTACTCTGGAAACACCATATATTTT.